This T cell receptor beta chain was documented in a study of blood T cell repertoires in COVID-19. Study-level background: PBMCs, B-cell-depleted T cells, or T cells were the source of the cDNA or gDNA that made up the material.

Generated by immunoSEQ multiplex PCR, the TCRdb table keeps only in-frame clones and is missing some. In the table there are 70,000 to 100,000 clones, about nine tenths of which are singletons. V shed 4 bases and J shed 4 bases, with 10 bases lying between them. This CDR3 is built from 13 residues. Germline loops: CDR1 MDHEN, CDR2 SYDVKM. The receptor's source is a human donor in a cohort sampled during active COVID-19. This rearrangement joins TRBV28 to TRBJ2-5; D is unclear. Sequenced input: peripheral blood. CDR3 in amino acids: CASSSPAGETQYF. CDR3 coding DNA: TGTGCCAGCAGTTCCCCCGCAGGAGAGACCCAGTACTTC.